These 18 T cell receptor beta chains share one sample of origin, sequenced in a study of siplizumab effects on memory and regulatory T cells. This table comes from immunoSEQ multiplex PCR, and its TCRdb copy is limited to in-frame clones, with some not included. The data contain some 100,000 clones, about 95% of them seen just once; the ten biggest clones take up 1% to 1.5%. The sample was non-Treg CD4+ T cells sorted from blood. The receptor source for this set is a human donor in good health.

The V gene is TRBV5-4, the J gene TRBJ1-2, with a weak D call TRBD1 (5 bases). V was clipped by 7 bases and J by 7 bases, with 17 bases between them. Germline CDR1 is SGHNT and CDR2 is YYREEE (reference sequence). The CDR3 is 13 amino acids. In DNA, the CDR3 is TGTGCCAGCGGACCGGGGCGCCCAGCTGGCTACACCTTC. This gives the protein CASGPGRPAGYTF.

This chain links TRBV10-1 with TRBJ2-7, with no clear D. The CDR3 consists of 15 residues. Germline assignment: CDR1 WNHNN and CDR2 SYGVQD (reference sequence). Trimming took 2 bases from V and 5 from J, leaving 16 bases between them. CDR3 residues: CASSEKLLPPNEQYF. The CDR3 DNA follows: TGCGCCAGCAGTGAGAAGTTGCTACCTCCGAACGAGCAGTACTTC.

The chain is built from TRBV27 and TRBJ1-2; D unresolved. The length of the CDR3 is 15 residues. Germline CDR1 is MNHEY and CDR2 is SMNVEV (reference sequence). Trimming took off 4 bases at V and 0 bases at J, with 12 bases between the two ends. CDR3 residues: CASSSRGLPNYGYTF. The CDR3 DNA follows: TGTGCCAGCAGTTCCCGTGGACTGCCTAACTATGGCTACACCTTC.

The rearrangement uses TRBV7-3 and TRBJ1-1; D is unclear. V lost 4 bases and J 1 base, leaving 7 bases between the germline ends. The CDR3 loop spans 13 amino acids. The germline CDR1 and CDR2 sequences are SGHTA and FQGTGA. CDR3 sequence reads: CASSSTGNTEAFF. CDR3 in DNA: TGTGCCAGCAGCTCGACGGGGAACACTGAAGCTTTCTTT.

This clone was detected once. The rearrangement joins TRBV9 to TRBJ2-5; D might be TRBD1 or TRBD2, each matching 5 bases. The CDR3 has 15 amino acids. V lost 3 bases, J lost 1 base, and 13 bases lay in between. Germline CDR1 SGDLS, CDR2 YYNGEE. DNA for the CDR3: TGTGCCAGCAGCGGGGGGAGCACATTCCAAGAGACCCAGTACTTC. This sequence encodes CASSGGSTFQETQYF.

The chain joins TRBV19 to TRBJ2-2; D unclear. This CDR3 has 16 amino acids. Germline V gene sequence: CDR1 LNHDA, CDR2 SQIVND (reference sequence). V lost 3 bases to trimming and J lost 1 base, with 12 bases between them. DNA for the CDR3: TGTGCCAGTAGTATCCTAGGGCAGCTGAACACCGGGGAGCTGTTTTTT. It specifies CASSILGQLNTGELFF.

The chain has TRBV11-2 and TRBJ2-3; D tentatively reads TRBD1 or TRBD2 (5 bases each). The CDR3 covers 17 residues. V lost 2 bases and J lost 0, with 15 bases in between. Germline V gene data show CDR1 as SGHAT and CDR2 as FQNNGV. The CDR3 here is CASSLLPGKGSTDTQYF. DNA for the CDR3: TGTGCCAGCAGCTTATTACCGGGGAAGGGGAGCACAGATACGCAGTATTTT.

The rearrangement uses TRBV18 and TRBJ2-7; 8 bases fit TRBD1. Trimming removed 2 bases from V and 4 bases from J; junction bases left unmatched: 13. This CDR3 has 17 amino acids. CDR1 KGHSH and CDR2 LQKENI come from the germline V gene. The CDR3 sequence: CASSPYLTTGDGYEQYF. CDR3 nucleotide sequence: TGTGCCAGCTCACCATACCTCACGACAGGGGATGGGTACGAGCAGTACTTC. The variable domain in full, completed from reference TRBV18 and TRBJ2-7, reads NAGVMQNPRHLVRRRGQEARLRCSPMKGHSHVYWYRQLPEEGLKFMVYLQKENIIDESGMPKERFSAEFPKEGPSILRIQQVVRGDSAAYFCASSPYLTTGDGYEQYFGPGTRLTVT.

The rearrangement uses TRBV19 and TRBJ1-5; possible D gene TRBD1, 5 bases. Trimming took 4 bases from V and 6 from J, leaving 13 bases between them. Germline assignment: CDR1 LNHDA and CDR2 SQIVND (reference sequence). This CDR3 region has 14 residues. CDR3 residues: CASSNTGVSQPQHF. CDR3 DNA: TGTGCCAGTAGTAACACGGGGGTTAGTCAGCCCCAGCATTTT.

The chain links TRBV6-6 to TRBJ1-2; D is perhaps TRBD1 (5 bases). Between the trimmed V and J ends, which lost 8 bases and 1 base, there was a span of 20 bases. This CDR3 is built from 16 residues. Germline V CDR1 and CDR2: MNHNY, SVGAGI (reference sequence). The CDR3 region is CASEAGSTDHNYGYTF. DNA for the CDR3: TGTGCCAGCGAGGCGGGTTCGACAGACCATAACTATGGCTACACCTTC.

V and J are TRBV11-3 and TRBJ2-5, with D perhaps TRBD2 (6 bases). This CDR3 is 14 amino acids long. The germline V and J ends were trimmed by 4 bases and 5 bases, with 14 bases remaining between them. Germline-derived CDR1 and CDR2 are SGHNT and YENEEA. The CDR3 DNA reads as TGTGCCAGCAGCTCCGGGGGAAGCGGGGAGACCCAGTACTTC. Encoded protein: CASSSGGSGETQYF.

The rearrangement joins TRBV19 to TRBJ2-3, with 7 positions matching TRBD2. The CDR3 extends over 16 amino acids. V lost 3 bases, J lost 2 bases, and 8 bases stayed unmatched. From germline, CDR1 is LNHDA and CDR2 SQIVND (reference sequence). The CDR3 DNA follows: TGTGCCAGTAGTATCGGAGCGGGATCTTCCACAGATACGCAGTATTTT. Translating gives CASSIGAGSSTDTQYF.

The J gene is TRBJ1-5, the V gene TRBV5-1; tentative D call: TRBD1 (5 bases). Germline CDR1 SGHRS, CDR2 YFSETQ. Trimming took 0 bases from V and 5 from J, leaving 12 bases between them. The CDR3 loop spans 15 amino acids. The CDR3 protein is CASSLVGGEHQPQHF. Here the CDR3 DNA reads TGCGCCAGCAGCTTGGTCGGAGGGGAGCATCAGCCCCAGCATTTT.

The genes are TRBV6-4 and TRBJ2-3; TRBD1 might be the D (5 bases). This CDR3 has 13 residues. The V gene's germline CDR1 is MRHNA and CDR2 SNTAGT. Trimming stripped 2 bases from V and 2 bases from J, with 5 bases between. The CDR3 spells CASSDGATDTQYF. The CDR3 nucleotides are TGTGCCAGCAGTGACGGGGCCACAGATACGCAGTATTTT.

CDR3 nucleotide sequence: TGTGCCAGTAGTATACGAGAAGATACGCAGTATTTT. Amino acid sequence: CASSIREDTQYF. The chain employs TRBV19 and TRBJ2-3; unclear D gene. This CDR3 spans 12 amino acids. V was pared by 2 bases and J by 5 bases, with 5 bases between. Per germline, CDR1 LNHDA and CDR2 SQIVND (reference sequence).

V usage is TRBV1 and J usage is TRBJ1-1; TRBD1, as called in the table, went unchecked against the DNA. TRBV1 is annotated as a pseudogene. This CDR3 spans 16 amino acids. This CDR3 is CTSSHRPGHRDTEAFF. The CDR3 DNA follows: TGCACCAGCAGCCACCGCCCGGGTCACAGGGACACTGAAGCTTTCTTT.

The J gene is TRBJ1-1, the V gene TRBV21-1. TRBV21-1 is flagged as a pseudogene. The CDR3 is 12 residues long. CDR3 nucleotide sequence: TGTGCCAGCACGGGAGAGTTCACTGAAGCTTTCTTT. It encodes CASTGEFTEAFF.

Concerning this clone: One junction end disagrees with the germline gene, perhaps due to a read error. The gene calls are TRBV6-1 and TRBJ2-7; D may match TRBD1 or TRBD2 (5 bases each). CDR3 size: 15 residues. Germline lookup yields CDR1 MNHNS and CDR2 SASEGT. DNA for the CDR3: TGCGCCAGCAGTGTCCGGGGCGAGGGCTCCTACGAGCAGTACTTC. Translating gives CASSVRGEGSYEQYF.